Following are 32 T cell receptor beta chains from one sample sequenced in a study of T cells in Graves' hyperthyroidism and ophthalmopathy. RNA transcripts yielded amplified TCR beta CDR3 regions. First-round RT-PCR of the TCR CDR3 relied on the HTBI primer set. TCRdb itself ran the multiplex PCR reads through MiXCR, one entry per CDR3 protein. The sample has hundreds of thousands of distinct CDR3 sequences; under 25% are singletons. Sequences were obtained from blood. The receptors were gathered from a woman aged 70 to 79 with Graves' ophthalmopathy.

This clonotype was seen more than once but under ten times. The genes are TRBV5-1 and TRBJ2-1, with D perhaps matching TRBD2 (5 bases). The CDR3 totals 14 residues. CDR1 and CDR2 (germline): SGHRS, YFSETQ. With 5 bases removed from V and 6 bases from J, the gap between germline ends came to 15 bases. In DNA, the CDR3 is TGCGCCAGCAGTACGGGTGGACTCCTCAATGAGCAGTTCTTC. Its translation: CASSTGGLLNEQFF. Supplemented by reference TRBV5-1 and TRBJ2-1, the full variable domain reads KAGVTQTPRYLIKTRGQQVTLSCSPISGHRSVSWYQQTPGQGLQFLFEYFSETQRNKGNFPGRFSGRQFSNSRSEMNVSTLELGDSALYLCASSTGGLLNEQFFGPGTRLTVL.

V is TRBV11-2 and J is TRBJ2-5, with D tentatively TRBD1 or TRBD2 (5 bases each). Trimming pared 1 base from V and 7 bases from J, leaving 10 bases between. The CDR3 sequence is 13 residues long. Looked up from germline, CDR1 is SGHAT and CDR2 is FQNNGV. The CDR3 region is CASSLVGRATQYF. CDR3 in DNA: TGTGCCAGCAGCTTAGTGGGACGGGCGACCCAGTACTTC. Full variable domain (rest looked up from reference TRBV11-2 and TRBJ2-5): EAGVAQSPRYKIIEKRQSVAFWCNPISGHATLYWYQQILGQGPKLLIQFQNNGVVDDSQLPKDRFSAERLKGVDSTLKIQPAKLEDSAVYLCASSLVGRATQYFGPGTRLLVL.

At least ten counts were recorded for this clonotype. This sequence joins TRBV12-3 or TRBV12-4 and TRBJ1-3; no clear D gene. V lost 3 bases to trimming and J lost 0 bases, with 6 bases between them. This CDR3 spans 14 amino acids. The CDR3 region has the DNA TGTGCCAGCAGTTTTCTCCACTCTGGAAACACCATATATTTT. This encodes CASSFLHSGNTIYF.

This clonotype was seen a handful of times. The CDR3 coding sequence is TGTGCCAGCACCATCAGCGTGGGGGGCCGGAGCTCCTATAATTCACCCCTCCACTTT. This encodes CASTISVGGRSSYNSPLHF. The rearrangement links TRBV6-1 to TRBJ1-6, with a weak D call TRBD1 (6 bases). The V and J ends lost 7 bases and 0 bases respectively, with 22 bases between them. The CDR3 runs 19 residues. Looked up from germline, CDR1 is MNHNS and CDR2 is SASEGT.

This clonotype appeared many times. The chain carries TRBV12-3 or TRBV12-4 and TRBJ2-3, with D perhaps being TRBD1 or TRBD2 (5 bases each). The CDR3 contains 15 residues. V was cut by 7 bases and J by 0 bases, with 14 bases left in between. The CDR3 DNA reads TGTGCCAGCACCTCCGGGACCGCCAGCACAGATACGCAGTATTTT. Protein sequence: CASTSGTASTDTQYF.

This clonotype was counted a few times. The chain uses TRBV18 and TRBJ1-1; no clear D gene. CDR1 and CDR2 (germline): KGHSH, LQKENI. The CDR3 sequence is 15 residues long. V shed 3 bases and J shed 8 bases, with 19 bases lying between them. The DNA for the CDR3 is TGTGCCAGCTCACCGCGGTCCCGCGGAGGCACGGAAGCTTTCTTT. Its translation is CASSPRSRGGTEAFF.

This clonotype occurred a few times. The CDR3: CASSLGQPTGELFF. CDR3 coding DNA: TGTGCCAGCAGCCTGGGACAGCCCACCGGGGAGCTGTTTTTT. V and J are TRBV9 and TRBJ2-2; 7 bases agree with TRBD1. Trimming removed 4 bases from V and 4 bases from J; junction bases left unmatched: 4. The CDR3 is 14 amino acids. The V gene's germline CDR1 is SGDLS and CDR2 YYNGEE.

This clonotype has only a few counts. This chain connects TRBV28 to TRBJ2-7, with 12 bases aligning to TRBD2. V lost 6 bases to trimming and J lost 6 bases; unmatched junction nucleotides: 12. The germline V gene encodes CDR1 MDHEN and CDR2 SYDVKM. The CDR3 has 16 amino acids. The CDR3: CASSSPGLAGGSEQYF. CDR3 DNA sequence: TGTGCCAGCAGCTCCCCGGGGCTAGCGGGAGGGAGCGAGCAGTACTTC.

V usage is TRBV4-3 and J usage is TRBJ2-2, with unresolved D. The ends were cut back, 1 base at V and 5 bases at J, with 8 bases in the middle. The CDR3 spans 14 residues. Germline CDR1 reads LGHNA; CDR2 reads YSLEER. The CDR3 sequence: CASSQGLVTGELFF. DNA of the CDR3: TGCGCCAGCAGCCAAGGTCTGGTGACCGGGGAGCTGTTTTTT.

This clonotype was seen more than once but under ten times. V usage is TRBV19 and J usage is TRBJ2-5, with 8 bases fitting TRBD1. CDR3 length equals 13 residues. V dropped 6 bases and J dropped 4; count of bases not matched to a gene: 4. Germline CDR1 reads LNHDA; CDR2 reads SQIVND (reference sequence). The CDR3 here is CASSIDRGETQYF. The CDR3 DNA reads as TGTGCCAGTAGCATCGACAGGGGAGAGACCCAGTACTTC. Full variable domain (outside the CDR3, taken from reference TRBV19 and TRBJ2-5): DGGITQSPKYLFRKEGQNVTLSCEQNLNHDAMYWYRQDPGQGLRLIYYSQIVNDFQKGDIAEGYSVSREKKESFPLTVTSAQKNPTAFYLCASSIDRGETQYFGPGTRLLVL.

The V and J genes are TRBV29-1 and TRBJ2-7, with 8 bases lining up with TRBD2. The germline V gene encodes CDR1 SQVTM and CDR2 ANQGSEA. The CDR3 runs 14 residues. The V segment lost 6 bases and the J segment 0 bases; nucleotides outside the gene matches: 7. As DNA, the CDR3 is TGCAGCGTCGGGGGGGGCAGGGCCTCCTACGAGCAGTACTTC. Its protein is CSVGGGRASYEQYF.

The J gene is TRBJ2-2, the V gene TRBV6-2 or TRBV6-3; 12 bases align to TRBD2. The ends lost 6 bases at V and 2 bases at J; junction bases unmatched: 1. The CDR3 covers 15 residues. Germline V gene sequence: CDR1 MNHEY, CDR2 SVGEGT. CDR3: CASRLAGGNTGELFF. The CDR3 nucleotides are TGTGCCAGCAGACTAGCGGGAGGTAACACCGGGGAGCTGTTTTTT.

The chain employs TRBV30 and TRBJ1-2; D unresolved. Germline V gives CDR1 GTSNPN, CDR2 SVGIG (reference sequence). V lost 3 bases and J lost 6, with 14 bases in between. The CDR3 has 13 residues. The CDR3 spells CAWSRRWGDGYTF. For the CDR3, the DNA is TGTGCCTGGAGCCGACGGTGGGGTGATGGCTACACCTTC.

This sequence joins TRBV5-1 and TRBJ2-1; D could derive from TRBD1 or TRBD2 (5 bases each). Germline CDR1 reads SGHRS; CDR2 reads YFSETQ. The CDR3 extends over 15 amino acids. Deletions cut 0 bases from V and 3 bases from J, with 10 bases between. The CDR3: CASSLEGENYNEQFF. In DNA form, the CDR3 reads TGCGCCAGCAGCTTGGAAGGGGAGAACTACAATGAGCAGTTCTTC.

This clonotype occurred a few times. The chain's CDR3 is CASGVGLAGPWDTQYF. As DNA, the CDR3 is TGTGCTAGTGGTGTGGGACTAGCGGGTCCTTGGGATACGCAGTATTTT. The chain uses TRBV12-5 and TRBJ2-3; 12 bases fit TRBD2. In germline, CDR1 is LGHNT, CDR2 FRNRAP. The V segment lost 5 bases and the J segment 6 bases; nucleotides outside the gene matches: 9. This CDR3 has 16 residues.

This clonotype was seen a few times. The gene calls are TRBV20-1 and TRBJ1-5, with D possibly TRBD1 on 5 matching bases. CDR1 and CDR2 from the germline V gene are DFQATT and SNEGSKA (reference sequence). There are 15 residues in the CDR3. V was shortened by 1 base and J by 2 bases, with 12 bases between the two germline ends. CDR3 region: CSARVEGKGNQPQHF. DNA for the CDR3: TGCAGTGCTAGAGTAGAGGGGAAAGGCAATCAGCCCCAGCATTTT.

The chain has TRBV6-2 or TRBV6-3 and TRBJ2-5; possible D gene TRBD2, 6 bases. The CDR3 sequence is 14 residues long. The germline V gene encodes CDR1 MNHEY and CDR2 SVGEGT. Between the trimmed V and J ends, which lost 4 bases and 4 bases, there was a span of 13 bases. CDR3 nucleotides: TGTGCCAGCAGTTTGACCGGGACTCCAGAGACCCAGTACTTC. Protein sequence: CASSLTGTPETQYF.

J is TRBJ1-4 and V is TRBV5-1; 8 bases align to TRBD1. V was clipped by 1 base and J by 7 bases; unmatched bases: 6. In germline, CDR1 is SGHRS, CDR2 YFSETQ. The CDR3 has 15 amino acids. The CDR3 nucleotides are TGCGCCAGCAGCTTGCCCGGACAGGGATCTGAAAAACTGTTTTTT. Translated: CASSLPGQGSEKLFF.

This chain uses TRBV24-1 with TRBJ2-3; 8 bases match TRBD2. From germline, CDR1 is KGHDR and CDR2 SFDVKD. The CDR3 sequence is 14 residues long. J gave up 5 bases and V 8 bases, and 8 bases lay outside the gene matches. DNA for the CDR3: TGTGCCACCAAGCCAGCGGGAGATGAAGATACGCAGTATTTT. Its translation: CATKPAGDEDTQYF.

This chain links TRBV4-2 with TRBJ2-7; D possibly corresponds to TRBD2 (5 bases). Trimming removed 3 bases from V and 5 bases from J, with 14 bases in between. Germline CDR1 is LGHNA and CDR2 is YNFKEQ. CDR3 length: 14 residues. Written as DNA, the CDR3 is TGTGCCAGCAGCCAGCACGCGAGGGTCCACGAGCAGTACTTC. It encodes CASSQHARVHEQYF.

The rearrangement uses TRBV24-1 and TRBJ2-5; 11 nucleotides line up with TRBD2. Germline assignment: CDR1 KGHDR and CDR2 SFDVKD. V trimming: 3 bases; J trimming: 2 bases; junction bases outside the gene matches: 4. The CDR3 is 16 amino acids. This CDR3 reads CATSDRSGRVQETQYF. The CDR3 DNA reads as TGTGCCACCAGTGATCGTAGCGGGAGGGTACAAGAGACCCAGTACTTC.

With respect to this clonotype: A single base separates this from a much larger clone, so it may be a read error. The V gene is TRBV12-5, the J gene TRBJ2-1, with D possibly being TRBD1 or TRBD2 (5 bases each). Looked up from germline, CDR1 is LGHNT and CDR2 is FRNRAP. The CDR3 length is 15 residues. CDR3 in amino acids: CVSEMEPGRGNEQFF. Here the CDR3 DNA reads TGTGTTAGTGAAATGGAACCGGGACGGGGCAATGAGCAGTTCTTC. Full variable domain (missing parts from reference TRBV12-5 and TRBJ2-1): DARVTQTPRHKVTEMGQEVTMRCQPILGHNTVFWYRQTMMQGLELLAYFRNRAPLDDSGMPKDRFSAEMPDATLATLKIQPSEPRDSAVYFCVSEMEPGRGNEQFFGPGTRLTVL.

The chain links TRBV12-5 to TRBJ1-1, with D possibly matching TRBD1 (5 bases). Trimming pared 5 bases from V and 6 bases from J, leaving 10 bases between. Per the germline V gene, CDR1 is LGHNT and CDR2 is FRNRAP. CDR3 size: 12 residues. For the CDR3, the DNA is TGTGCTAGTGGTCCACCGGGGGCTGAAGCTTTCTTT. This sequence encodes CASGPPGAEAFF.

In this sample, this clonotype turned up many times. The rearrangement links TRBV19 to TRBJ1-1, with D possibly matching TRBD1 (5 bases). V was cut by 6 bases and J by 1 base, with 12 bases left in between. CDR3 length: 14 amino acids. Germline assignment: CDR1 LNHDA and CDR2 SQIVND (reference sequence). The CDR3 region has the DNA TGTGCCAGTAGACCCCGGGGCGGGAACACTGAAGCTTTCTTT. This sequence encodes CASRPRGGNTEAFF.

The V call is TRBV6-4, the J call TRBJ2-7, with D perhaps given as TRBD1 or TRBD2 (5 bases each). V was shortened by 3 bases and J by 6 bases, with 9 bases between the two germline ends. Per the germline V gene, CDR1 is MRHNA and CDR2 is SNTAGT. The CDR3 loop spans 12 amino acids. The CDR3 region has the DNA TGTGCCAGCAGTGAGGAAGGGACCGAGCAGTACTTC. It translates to CASSEEGTEQYF.

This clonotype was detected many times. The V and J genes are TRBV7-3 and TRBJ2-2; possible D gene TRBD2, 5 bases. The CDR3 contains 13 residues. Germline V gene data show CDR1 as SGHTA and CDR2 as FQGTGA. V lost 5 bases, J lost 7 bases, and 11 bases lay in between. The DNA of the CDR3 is TGTGCCAGCAGCCCGTATGGGAGCGGGGAGCTGTTTTTT. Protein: CASSPYGSGELFF. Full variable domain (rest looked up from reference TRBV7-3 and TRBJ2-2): GAGVSQTPSNKVTEKGKYVELRCDPISGHTALYWYRQSLGQGPEFLIYFQGTGAADDSGLPNDRFFAVRPEGSVSTLKIQRTERGDSAVYLCASSPYGSGELFFGEGSRLTVL.

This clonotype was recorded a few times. The CDR3 DNA is TGTGCCAGCAGCTTAGGATTTAGCCGGGGGACCTATGGCTACACCTTC. Residues: CASSLGFSRGTYGYTF. J is TRBJ1-2 and V is TRBV7-9, with D possibly TRBD1 on 5 matching bases. The CDR3 runs to 16 residues. Germline CDR1 and CDR2: SEHNR and FQNEAQ (reference sequence). Trimming removed 1 base from V and 4 bases from J, with 16 bases in between.

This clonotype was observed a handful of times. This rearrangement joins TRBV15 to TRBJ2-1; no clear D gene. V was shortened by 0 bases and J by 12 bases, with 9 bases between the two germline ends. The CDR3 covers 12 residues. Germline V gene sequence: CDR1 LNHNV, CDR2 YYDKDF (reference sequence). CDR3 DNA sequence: TGTGCCACCAGCAGAGATGTACAAAGGCAGTTCTTC. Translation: CATSRDVQRQFF.

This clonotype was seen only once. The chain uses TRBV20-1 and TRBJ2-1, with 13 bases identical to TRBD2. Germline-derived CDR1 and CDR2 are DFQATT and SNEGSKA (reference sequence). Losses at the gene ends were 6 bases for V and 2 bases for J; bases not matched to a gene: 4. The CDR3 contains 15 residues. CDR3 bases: TGCAGTGCCCCGACTAGCGGGAGGCCCTACAATGAGCAGTTCTTC. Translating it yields CSAPTSGRPYNEQFF.

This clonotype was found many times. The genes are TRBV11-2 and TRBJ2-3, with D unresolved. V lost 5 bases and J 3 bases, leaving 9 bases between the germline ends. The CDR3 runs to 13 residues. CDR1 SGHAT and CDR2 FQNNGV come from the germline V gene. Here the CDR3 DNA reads TGTGCCAGCAGCCGCGGTACAACAGATACGCAGTATTTT. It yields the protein CASSRGTTDTQYF.

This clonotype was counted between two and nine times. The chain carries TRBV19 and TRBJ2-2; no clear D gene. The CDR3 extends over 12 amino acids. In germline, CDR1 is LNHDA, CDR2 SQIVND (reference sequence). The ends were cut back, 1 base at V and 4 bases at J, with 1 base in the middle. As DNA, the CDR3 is TGTGCCAGTAGTATAGCCACCGGGGAGCTGTTTTTT. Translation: CASSIATGELFF.

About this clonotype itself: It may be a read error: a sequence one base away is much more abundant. The CDR3 protein is CASSFRRSPRVDF. Here the CDR3 DNA reads TGTGCCAGCAGCTTCCGCAGGTCTCCCCGGGTGGACTTC. The V and J genes are TRBV11-2 and TRBJ2-5; D gene uncertain. There are 13 residues in the CDR3. Germline V lookup: CDR1 SGHAT, CDR2 FQNNGV.